Here is one T cell receptor (beta chain) with its context. The entry originates in a study of CD8 T cells in Susac syndrome. Study details: Among the Susac syndrome patients who underwent sequencing, about 6 had clinically active disease, while about eight of them were in remission.

When the RNA was reverse transcribed, random hexamers were used with an input of roughly 0.5 to 1 ug. TCRdb independently ran MiXCR on the immunoSEQ multiplex PCR reads; one entry per CDR3 protein. The sample has approximately 190,000 distinct CDR3 sequences, 90% to 96% seen once. The clonotype was recovered from a human donor with Susac syndrome. Material: CD4+ T cells from PBMCs.

CDR3 coding DNA: TGTGCCAGCGGGCGGGACAGGGTGGACGAGCAGTACTTC. It translates to CASGRDRVDEQYF. The J gene is TRBJ2-7, the V gene TRBV12-3 or TRBV12-4; 9 bases line up with TRBD1. This CDR3 region has 13 residues. J lost 5 bases, V lost 8 bases, and 7 bases had no gene match.